This T cell receptor beta chain was retrieved from a study of shared clonotypes between healthy human individuals. Study background: Aged between 18 and 49, the donors were two women and three men.

V was trimmed by 3 bases and J by 1 base, leaving 12 bases between them. The germline gives CDR1 LNHDA, CDR2 SQIVND (reference sequence). The CDR3 length is 15 residues. Data came from immunoSEQ multiplex PCR; TCRdb stores just in-frame clones and leaves some out. The data show around 2.5 million clones, 80% to 95% seen once. This clonotype was obtained from a man aged 18 to 29 in good health. Some clones in this sample may be carry-over from other donors' samples. Sequences were obtained from naive CD4+ T cells from PBMCs. The subset was: CD45RA+ positively selected. The chain links TRBV19 to TRBJ2-5; D is unresolved. CDR3 loop: CASSIGRGSQETQYF. The CDR3 DNA reads TGTGCCAGTAGTATCGGTCGCGGTTCCCAAGAGACCCAGTACTTC.